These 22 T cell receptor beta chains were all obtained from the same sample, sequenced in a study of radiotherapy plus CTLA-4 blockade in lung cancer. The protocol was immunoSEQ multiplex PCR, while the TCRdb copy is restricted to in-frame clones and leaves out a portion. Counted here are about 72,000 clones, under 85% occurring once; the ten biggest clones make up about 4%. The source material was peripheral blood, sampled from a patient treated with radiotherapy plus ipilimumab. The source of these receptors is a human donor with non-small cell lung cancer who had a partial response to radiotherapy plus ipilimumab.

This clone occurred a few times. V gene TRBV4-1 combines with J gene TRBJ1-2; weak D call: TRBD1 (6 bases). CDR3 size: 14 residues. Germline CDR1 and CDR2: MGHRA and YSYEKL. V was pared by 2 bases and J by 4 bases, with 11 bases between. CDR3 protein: CASSQPGVVYGYTF. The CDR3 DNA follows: TGCGCCAGCAGCCAACCAGGGGTTGTCTATGGCTACACCTTC.

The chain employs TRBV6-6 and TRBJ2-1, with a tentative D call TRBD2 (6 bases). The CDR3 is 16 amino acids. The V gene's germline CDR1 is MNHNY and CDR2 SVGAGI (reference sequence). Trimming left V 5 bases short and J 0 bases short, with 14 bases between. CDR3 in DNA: TGTGCCAGCAGTCCAAGACGGGGGAGCTCCTACAATGAGCAGTTCTTC. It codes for CASSPRRGSSYNEQFF.

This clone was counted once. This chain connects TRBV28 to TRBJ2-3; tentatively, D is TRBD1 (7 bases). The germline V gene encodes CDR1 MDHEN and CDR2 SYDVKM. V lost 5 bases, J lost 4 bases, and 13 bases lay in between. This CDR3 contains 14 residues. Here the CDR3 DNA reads TGTGCCAGCAGTCAGGGCAGGGGGGCAGATACGCAGTATTTT. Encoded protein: CASSQGRGADTQYF.

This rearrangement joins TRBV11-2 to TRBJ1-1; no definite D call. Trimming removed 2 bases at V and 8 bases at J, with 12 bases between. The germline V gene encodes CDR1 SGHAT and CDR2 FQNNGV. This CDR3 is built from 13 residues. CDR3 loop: CASSLSTLLEAFF. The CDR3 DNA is TGTGCCAGCAGCTTAAGCACGCTGTTAGAAGCTTTCTTT.

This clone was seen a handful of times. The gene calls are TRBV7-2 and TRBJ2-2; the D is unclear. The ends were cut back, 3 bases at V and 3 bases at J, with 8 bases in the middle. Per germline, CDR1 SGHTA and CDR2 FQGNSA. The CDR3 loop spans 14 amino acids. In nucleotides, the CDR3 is TGTGCCAGCAGCTTCACTATGTACACCGGGGAGCTGTTTTTT. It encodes CASSFTMYTGELFF.

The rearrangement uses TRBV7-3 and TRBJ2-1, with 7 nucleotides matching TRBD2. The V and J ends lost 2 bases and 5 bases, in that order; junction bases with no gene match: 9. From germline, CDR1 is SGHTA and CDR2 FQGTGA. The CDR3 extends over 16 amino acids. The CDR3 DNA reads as TGTGCCAGCAGCTTATACGGACTAGTGGTCCACAATGAGCAGTTCTTC. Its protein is CASSLYGLVVHNEQFF.

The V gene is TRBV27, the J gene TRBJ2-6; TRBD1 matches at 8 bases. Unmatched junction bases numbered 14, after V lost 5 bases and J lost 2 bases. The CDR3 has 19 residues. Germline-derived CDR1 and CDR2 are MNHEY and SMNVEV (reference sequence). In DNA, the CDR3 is TGTGCCAGCAGTACTCTCCGAGGACAGGGTGACGCTGGGGCCAACGTCCTGACTTTC. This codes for CASSTLRGQGDAGANVLTF.

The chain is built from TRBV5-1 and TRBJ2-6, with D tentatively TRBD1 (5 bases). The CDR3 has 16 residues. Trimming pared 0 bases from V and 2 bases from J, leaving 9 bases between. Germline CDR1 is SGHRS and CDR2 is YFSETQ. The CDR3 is CASSLEGRAGANVLTF. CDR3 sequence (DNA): TGCGCCAGCAGCTTGGAAGGCAGGGCTGGGGCCAACGTCCTGACTTTC. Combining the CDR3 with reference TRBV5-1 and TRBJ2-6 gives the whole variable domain KAGVTQTPRYLIKTRGQQVTLSCSPISGHRSVSWYQQTPGQGLQFLFEYFSETQRNKGNFPGRFSGRQFSNSRSEMNVSTLELGDSALYLCASSLEGRAGANVLTFGAGSRLTVL.

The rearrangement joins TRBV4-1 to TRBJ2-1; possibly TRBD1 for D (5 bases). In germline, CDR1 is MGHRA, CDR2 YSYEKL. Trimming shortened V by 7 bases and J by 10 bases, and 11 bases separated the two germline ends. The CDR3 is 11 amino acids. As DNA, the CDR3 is TGCGCCAGCACCCGTAGGGGCGAGCAGTTCTTC. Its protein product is CASTRRGEQFF.

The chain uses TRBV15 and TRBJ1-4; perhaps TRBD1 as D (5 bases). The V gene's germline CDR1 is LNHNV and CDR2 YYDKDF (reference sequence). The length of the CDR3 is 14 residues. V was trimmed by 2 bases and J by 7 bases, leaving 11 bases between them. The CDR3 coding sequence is TGTGCCACCAGCAGAAGGGGTAGGGGTGAAAAACTGTTTTTT. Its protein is CATSRRGRGEKLFF. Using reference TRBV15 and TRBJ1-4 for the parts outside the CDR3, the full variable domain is DAMVIQNPRYQVTQFGKPVTLSCSQTLNHNVMYWYQQKSSQAPKLLFHYYDKDFNNEADTPDNFQSRRPNTSFCFLDIRSPGLGDTAMYLCATSRRGRGEKLFFGSGTQLSVL.

The CDR3 region has the DNA TGCGCCAGCAGCCTCACCCGGACTAGCGGGAGTGTCTACGAGCAGTACTTC. Amino acid sequence: CASSLTRTSGSVYEQYF. The chain carries TRBV4-1 and TRBJ2-7, with 13 positions matching TRBD2. This CDR3 is built from 17 residues. CDR1 and CDR2 (germline): MGHRA, YSYEKL. With 4 bases clipped from V and 3 bases from J, the junction kept 9 bases outside the gene matches.

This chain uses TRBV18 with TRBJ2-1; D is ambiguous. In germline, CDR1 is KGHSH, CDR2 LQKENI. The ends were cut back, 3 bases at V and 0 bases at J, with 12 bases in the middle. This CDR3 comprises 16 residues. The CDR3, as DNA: TGTGCCAGCTCACCGGGCGCCTACAGCTCCTACAATGAGCAGTTCTTC. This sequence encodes CASSPGAYSSYNEQFF. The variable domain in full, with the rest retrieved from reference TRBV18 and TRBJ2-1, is NAGVMQNPRHLVRRRGQEARLRCSPMKGHSHVYWYRQLPEEGLKFMVYLQKENIIDESGMPKERFSAEFPKEGPSILRIQQVVRGDSAAYFCASSPGAYSSYNEQFFGPGTRLTVL.

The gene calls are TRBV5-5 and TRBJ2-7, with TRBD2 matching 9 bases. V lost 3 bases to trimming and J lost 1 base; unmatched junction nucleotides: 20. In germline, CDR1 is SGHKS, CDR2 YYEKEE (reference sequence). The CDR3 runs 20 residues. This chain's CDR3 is CASSSAGTLGLAPTSYEQYF. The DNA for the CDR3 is TGTGCCAGCAGCTCAGCCGGGACTCTCGGACTAGCGCCCACATCCTACGAGCAGTACTTC.

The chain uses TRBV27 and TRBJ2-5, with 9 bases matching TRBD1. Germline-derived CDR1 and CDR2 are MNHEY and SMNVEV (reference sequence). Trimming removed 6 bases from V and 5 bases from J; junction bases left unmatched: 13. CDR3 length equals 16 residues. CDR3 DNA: TGTGCCAGCAGCCCGGGACAGGGCTTCGTGGAGGAGACCCAGTACTTC. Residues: CASSPGQGFVEETQYF.

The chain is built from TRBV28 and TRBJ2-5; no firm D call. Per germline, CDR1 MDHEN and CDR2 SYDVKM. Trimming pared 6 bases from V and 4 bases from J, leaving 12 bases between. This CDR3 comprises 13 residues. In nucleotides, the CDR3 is TGTGCCAGCAGCCCCCGGAGTTCAGAGACCCAGTACTTC. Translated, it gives CASSPRSSETQYF.

CDR3 DNA sequence: TGTGCCAGCAGCTCCGGACAGACTACCACTCGCTACACCTTC. It codes for CASSSGQTTTRYTF. The chain links TRBV7-2 to TRBJ1-2, with D perhaps matching TRBD1 (6 bases). V dropped 4 bases and J dropped 9 bases, with 18 bases sitting between them. The CDR3 length is 14 residues. CDR1 is SGHTA and CDR2 is FQGNSA in the germline V gene.

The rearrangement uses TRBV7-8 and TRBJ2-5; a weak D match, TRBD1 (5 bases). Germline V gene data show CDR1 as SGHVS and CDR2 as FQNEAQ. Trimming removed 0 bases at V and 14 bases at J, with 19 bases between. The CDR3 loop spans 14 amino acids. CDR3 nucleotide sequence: TGTGCCAGCAGCTTAGCGATGGGTGGGGCAGCGCCTTACTTC. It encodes CASSLAMGGAAPYF.

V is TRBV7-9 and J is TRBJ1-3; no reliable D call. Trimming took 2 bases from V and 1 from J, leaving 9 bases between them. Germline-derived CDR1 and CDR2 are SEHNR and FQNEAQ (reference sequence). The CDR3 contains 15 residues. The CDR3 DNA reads TGTGCCAGCAGCTTAACGGGATTATCTGGAAACACCATATATTTT. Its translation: CASSLTGLSGNTIYF.

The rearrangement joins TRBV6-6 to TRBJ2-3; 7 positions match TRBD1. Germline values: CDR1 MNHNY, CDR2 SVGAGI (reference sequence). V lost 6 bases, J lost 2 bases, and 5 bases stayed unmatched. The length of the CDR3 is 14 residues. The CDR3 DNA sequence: TGTGCCAGCAGAAGACAGGGAATCACAGATACGCAGTATTTT. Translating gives CASRRQGITDTQYF.

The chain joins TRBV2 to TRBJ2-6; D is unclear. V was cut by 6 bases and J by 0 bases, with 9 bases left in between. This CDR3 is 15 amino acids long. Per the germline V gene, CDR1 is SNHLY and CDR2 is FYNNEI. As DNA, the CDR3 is TGTGCCAGCAGCCTACTGAGCTCTGGGGCCAACGTCCTGACTTTC. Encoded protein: CASSLLSSGANVLTF.

The CDR3 is CASTDRGQVRDEQFF. In DNA, the CDR3 is TGCGCCAGCACAGACAGGGGGCAAGTTCGGGATGAGCAGTTCTTC. The chain carries TRBV5-1 and TRBJ2-1, with 10 bases that match TRBD1. CDR3 length equals 15 residues. CDR1 and CDR2 (germline): SGHRS, YFSETQ. V dropped 6 bases and J dropped 8; count of bases not matched to a gene: 11.

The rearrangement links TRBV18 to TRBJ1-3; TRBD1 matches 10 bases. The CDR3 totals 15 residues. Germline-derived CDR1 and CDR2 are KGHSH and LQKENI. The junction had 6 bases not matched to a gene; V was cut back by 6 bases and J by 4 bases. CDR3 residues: CASSQGTGDGNTIYF. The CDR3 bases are TGTGCCAGCTCCCAGGGGACAGGGGACGGAAACACCATATATTTT.